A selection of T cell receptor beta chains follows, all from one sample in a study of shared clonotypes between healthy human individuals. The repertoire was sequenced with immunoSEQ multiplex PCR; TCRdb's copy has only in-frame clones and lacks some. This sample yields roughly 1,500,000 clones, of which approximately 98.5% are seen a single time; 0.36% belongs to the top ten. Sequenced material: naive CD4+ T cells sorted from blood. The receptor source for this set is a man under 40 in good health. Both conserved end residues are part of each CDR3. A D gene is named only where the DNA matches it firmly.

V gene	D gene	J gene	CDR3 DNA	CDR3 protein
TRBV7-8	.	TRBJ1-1	TGTGCCAGCAGCTTAGTCGGGACCACTGAAGCTTTCTTT	CASSLVGTTEAFF
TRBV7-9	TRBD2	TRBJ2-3	TGTGCCAGCAGCAGGACTAGCGGAAGCACATATACGCAGTATTTT	CASSRTSGSTYTQYF
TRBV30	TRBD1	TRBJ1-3	TGTGCCTGGAGTGAGGGGGCGAACACCATATATTTT	CAWSEGANTIYF
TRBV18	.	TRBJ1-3	TGTGCCAGCTCACCTTCCCGCTCTGGAAACACCATATATTTT	CASSPSRSGNTIYF
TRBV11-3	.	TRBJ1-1	TGTGCCAGCAGCTTAGATGGGGCGAACACTGAAGCTTTCTTT	CASSLDGANTEAFF
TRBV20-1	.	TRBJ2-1	TGCAGAGGGGGGGGCAATGAGCAGTTCTTC	CRGGGNEQFF
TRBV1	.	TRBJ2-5	TGCACCAGCAGCCAAGACAAGACTAGCTTTCCACAAGAGACCCAGTACTTC	CTSSQDKTSFPQETQYF
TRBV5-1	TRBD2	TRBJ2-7	TGCGCCAGCAGCTTGGTGGGGGGGAACTACGAGCAGTACTTC	CASSLVGGNYEQYF
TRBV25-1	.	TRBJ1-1	TGTGCCAGCAGTTCGGCGGAGGGGAGGGACACTGAAGCTTTCTTT	CASSSAEGRDTEAFF
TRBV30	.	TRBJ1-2	TGTGCCTGGAGTCCCCGAGACCAGGCGGCCTTC	CAWSPRDQAAF
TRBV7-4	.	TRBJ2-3	TGTGCCAGCAGCACAAAAGATACGCAGTATTTT	CASSTKDTQYF
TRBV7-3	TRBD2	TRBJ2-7	TGTGCCAGCAGCTTAATCCCTCTAGCGGGGGAACAGTACTTC	CASSLIPLAGEQYF
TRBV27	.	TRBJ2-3	TGTGCCAGCAGTAGAAGTGAGAGGGGGACAGATACGCAGTATTTT	CASSRSERGTDTQYF